This T cell receptor (beta chain) was found in a study of cytomegalovirus exposure and HLA in healthy donors. The PCR ran on 60 Vbeta and 13 Jbeta primers. Sequencing was performed with immunoSEQ multiplex PCR; in TCRdb, only in-frame clones are kept and a portion is missing. The table lists fewer than 200,000 clones, around 85% of them singletons. A few counts support this clone. V was shortened by 7 bases and J by 7 bases, with 13 bases between the two germline ends. Germline CDR1 MNHEY, CDR2 SVGAGI. This CDR3 is built from 12 residues. This TCR derives from a middle-aged man in good health and CMV-seronegative. Sample: PBMCs. J is TRBJ1-2 and V is TRBV6-5; no reliable D call. The CDR3: CASTERGRGYTF. The CDR3 coding sequence is TGTGCCAGCACTGAGAGAGGTCGTGGCTACACCTTC.